This T cell receptor (beta chain) was documented in a study of human T cells and chemical hapten exposure. Study information: Each week of the approximately 23-week study, patients had diphenylcyclopropenone applied to the scalp. The study patch tested 0.01% DPC on the upper back and read results at 6 days.

V was cut by 3 bases and J by 5 bases, with 16 bases left in between. The germline V gene encodes CDR1 LGHDT and CDR2 YNNKEL (reference sequence). This CDR3 spans 15 amino acids. Findings and caveats of the study: More PT1 expanded TCRs went with higher patch test scores. TCRs at high frequency, those above 1 in 1000, did not change with DPC sensitization.

Time point meaning: patch test 1, 2 weeks after DPC sensitization. The treatment: therapeutic diphenylcyclopropenone sensitization with weekly scalp DPC. This clonotype turned up a few times. Its antigen is as yet unknown. TCRdb itself ran the RACE reads through MiXCR, one entry per CDR3 protein. The sample has fewer than 200,000 distinct CDR3 sequences, 20% to 25% seen once; the top ten hold under 7%. The clonotype originates from a woman between 50 and 59 years old with alopecia areata. Some clones in this sample may be carry-over from other donors' samples. The input for sequencing was whole blood, taken in connection with sensitization to the hapten diphenylcyclopropenone (DPC). The chain is built from TRBV3-1 and TRBJ1-1; D remains unclear. Here the CDR3 DNA reads TGTGCCAGCAGCCATCCCAGCCCGGCGGGAACTGAAGCTTTCTTT. Its translation is CASSHPSPAGTEAFF.